A selection of T cell receptor beta chains follows, all from one sample in a study of CD8+ T cells in alopecia areata. Only in-frame clones appear in the TCRdb table, and some are missing; sequencing was by immunoSEQ multiplex PCR. The repertoire holds 150,000 or so clones, around half seen once, with more than 15% in the top ten. The sample here was CD8+ T cells sorted from blood, taken at week 4, from a patient treated with tofacitinib. Source of these receptors: a human donor with alopecia areata. Both conserved end residues are part of each CDR3. The D gene is left open where the match is weak. Expanded clones get a size class; other rows say once, few or many, or leave the size out.

d_gene	j_gene	abundance	v_gene	CDR3aa	CDR3nt
-	TRBJ1-1	-	TRBV6-6	CAGGTGMNTEAFF	TGTGCCGGGGGAACAGGGATGAACACTGAAGCTTTCTTT
TRBD2	TRBJ2-3	few	TRBV29-1	CSVDNGGGADTQYF	TGCAGCGTTGATAATGGCGGGGGGGCAGATACGCAGTATTTT
-	TRBJ1-1	-	TRBV30	CAWSVRSNLNTEAFF	TGTGCCTGGAGTGTACGGTCTAACCTGAACACTGAAGCTTTCTTT
-	TRBJ2-4	-	TRBV7-9	CASKQLIAKNIQYF	TGTGCTTCAAAACAGCTTATAGCCAAAAACATTCAGTACTTC
-	TRBJ2-5	-	TRBV2	CASRPYQETQYF	TGTGCCAGCAGACCTTACCAAGAGACCCAGTACTTC
-	TRBJ1-2	-	TRBV30	CAWSVLQGRYGYTF	TGTGCCTGGAGTGTACTACAGGGTCGCTATGGCTACACCTTC
TRBD2	TRBJ2-3	-	TRBV29-1	CSVIEGLAGSPASTDTQYF	TGCAGCGTCATTGAGGGACTAGCGGGGAGCCCGGCTAGCACAGATACGCAGTATTTT
-	TRBJ2-1	-	TRBV13	CASSPWDAYNEQFF	TGTGCCAGCAGCCCCTGGGACGCTTACAATGAGCAGTTCTTC
-	TRBJ2-1	-	TRBV5-6	CASSYEGEQFF	TGTGCCAGCAGCTACGAGGGTGAGCAGTTCTTC
TRBD1	TRBJ1-2	-	TRBV6-6	CASSLGQGAPSGYTF	TGTGCCAGCAGTCTTGGACAGGGGGCGCCTAGTGGCTACACCTTC
-	TRBJ2-2	few	TRBV7-3	CASSLMGVDTGELFF	TGTGCCAGCAGCTTAATGGGGGTAGACACCGGGGAGCTGTTTTTT
-	TRBJ2-1	once	TRBV5-1	CASSFEPSFGYNEQFF	TGCGCCAGCAGCTTCGAACCTAGTTTCGGGTACAATGAGCAGTTCTTC
-	TRBJ1-1	few	TRBV30	CAWSLVGTEAFF	TGTGCCTGGAGTTTGGTCGGCACTGAAGCTTTCTTT
-	TRBJ1-2	-	TRBV25-1	CASSESAGDGNYGYTF	TGTGCCAGCAGTGAATCGGCAGGTGACGGCAACTATGGCTACACCTTC
-	TRBJ2-5	-	TRBV5-1	CASSPRTVGETQYF	TGCGCCAGCAGCCCCCGGACAGTGGGGGAGACCCAGTACTTC
-	TRBJ2-1	-	TRBV6-5	CASSIRGNEQFF	TGTGCCAGCAGTATTCGGGGCAATGAGCAGTTCTTC
-	TRBJ1-1	few	TRBV19	CASSIQMNTEAFF	TGTGCCAGTAGTATCCAGATGAACACTGAAGCTTTCTTT
-	TRBJ2-7	-	TRBV30	CAWTPGSSYEQYF	TGTGCCTGGACTCCAGGGAGCTCCTACGAGCAGTACTTC
TRBD2	TRBJ2-3	-	TRBV5-1	CASSPRTSGAYTDTQYF	TGCGCCAGCAGCCCCCGGACTAGCGGGGCCTACACAGATACGCAGTATTTT
TRBD1	TRBJ1-1	-	TRBV30	CAWSGRQGGVTEAFF	TGTGCCTGGAGTGGCCGACAGGGTGGTGTGACTGAAGCTTTCTTT
-	TRBJ2-3	-	TRBV6-6	CASSYSWESTDTQYF	TGTGCCAGCAGTTACTCTTGGGAAAGCACAGATACGCAGTATTTT
-	TRBJ2-7	-	TRBV11-2	CASSLGRDYEQYF	TGTGCCAGCAGCTTGGGCAGGGACTACGAGCAGTACTTC
TRBD2	TRBJ2-1	few	TRBV13	CASRPRGEAYNEQFF	TGTGCCAGCAGGCCGCGGGGGGAGGCCTACAATGAGCAGTTCTTC
-	TRBJ2-2	few	TRBV29-1	CSVDFNTGELFF	TGCAGCGTTGACTTCAACACCGGGGAGCTGTTTTTT
TRBD2	TRBJ2-5	-	TRBV29-1	CSVPRTSKETQYF	TGCAGCGTGCCAAGGACTAGCAAAGAGACCCAGTACTTC
-	TRBJ1-1	few	TRBV29-1	CSVVSRNTEAFF	TGCAGCGTTGTTTCTAGGAACACTGAAGCTTTCTTT
-	TRBJ1-1	many	TRBV4-1	CASSQTVGLRSTEAFF	TGCGCCAGCAGCCAGACGGTTGGACTGCGGAGCACTGAAGCTTTCTTT
-	TRBJ2-1	-	TRBV12-5	CASGPGNEQFF	TGTGCTAGTGGCCCCGGAAATGAGCAGTTCTTC
-	TRBJ1-5	few	TRBV2	CASSETPPAGEGQPQHF	TGTGCCAGCAGTGAAACCCCACCGGCAGGAGAGGGTCAGCCCCAGCATTTT
-	TRBJ2-5	few	TRBV4-1	CASSQDPDDQETQYF	TGCGCCAGCAGCCAAGATCCAGACGATCAAGAGACCCAGTACTTC
TRBD1	TRBJ2-2	-	TRBV4-1	CASSQDTGVITGELFF	TGCGCCAGCAGCCAAGATACAGGGGTGATCACCGGGGAGCTGTTTTTT
-	TRBJ2-7	-	TRBV7-9	CASSWAHEQYF	TGTGCCAGCAGCTGGGCCCACGAGCAGTACTTC
-	TRBJ1-1	-	TRBV4-1	CASSLSPGATEAFF	TGCGCCAGCAGCCTAAGTCCAGGGGCCACTGAAGCTTTCTTT
-	TRBJ2-5	-	TRBV23-1	CASSQTTPETQYF	TGCGCCAGCAGTCAAACCACCCCAGAGACCCAGTACTTC
-	TRBJ2-3	-	TRBV11-2	CASSLARLGVDTQYF	TGTGCCAGCAGCTTAGCGCGATTAGGGGTAGATACGCAGTATTTT
-	TRBJ2-5	-	TRBV7-2	CASSLAMGQETQYF	TGTGCCAGCAGCTTAGCAATGGGGCAAGAGACCCAGTACTTC
TRBD1	TRBJ2-7	-	TRBV6-6	CASRPRQGATHEQYF	TGTGCCAGCAGACCTAGACAGGGGGCTACCCACGAGCAGTACTTC
-	TRBJ2-7	few	TRBV13	CASSLWGAFYEQYF	TGTGCCAGCAGCTTATGGGGGGCTTTCTACGAGCAGTACTTC
TRBD2	TRBJ2-5	-	TRBV5-6	CASSLGLAGGSLETQYF	TGTGCCAGCAGCTTGGGGCTAGCGGGGGGATCCCTGGAGACCCAGTACTTC
-	TRBJ2-1	-	TRBV20-1	CSLSRNNEQFF	TGCAGTCTGTCGCGTAACAATGAGCAGTTCTTC
TRBD1	TRBJ2-1	-	TRBV5-4	CASSWGDRGSYEQFF	TGTGCCAGCAGCTGGGGGGACAGGGGGTCGTATGAGCAGTTCTTC
TRBD1	TRBJ2-7	few	TRBV9	CASSPLDRPYEQYF	TGTGCCAGCAGCCCCCTGGACAGGCCCTACGAGCAGTACTTC
-	TRBJ1-2	-	TRBV12-5	CASGSLNGYTF	TGTGCTAGTGGTTCCCTTAATGGCTACACCTTC
TRBD2	TRBJ2-7	-	TRBV13	CASSLGLAGAHEQYF	TGTGCCAGCAGCTTAGGACTAGCGGGGGCTCACGAGCAGTACTTC
-	TRBJ2-7	-	TRBV27	CASSPRTGVSFYEQYF	TGTGCCAGCAGTCCCCGCACCGGTGTCTCGTTCTACGAGCAGTACTTC
-	TRBJ1-1	-	TRBV27	CASRQGATEAFF	TGTGCCAGCAGGCAGGGAGCCACTGAAGCTTTCTTT
TRBD2	TRBJ2-3	-	TRBV27	CACGSQITDTQYF	TGTGCCTGCGGGAGCCAGATTACAGATACGCAGTATTTT
-	TRBJ2-3	-	TRBV5-5	CASSLSGWADTQYF	TGTGCCAGCAGCTTAAGCGGGTGGGCAGATACGCAGTATTTT
-	TRBJ2-7	once	TRBV9	CASSVEDSPYEQYF	TGTGCCAGCAGCGTAGAGGACAGTCCCTACGAGCAGTACTTC
-	TRBJ2-4	-	TRBV7-9	CASSLNRENIQYF	TGTGCCAGCAGCCTTAACAGGGAAAACATTCAGTACTTC
-	TRBJ1-6	few	TRBV4-3	CASSQDRQALYSPLHF	TGCGCCAGCAGCCAAGATAGGCAGGCCCTGTATTCACCCCTCCACTTT
-	TRBJ2-7	once	TRBV30	CAWSVDSSSSYEQYF	TGTGCCTGGAGTGTAGACAGCTCTAGCTCCTACGAGCAGTACTTC
-	TRBJ2-1	-	TRBV30	CAWSVGTLNEQFF	TGTGCCTGGAGTGTAGGGACTTTGAATGAGCAGTTCTTC